The present T cell receptor (beta chain) was sequenced within a study of T-cell reconstitution after alpha-beta-depleted transplantation in children (dated by TCRdb to between 2015 and 2016). About the investigation overall: Using TCR repertoire profiling, the study quantitatively followed how T-cell immune reconstitution unfolded in children after TCRalphabeta/CD19-depleted allogeneic hematopoietic cell transplantation. Paper-wide results and their limitations: In some patients, the high TCRbeta diversity seen at day 60 was put down to recipient T cells and intrathymic progenitors that had survived conditioning. The apparently early alphabetaT-cell count recovery about two months after transplant was reportedly dependent on only several hundred rapidly expanded clones derived from non-depleted graft cells. The frequencies of hyperexpanded clones fell over the following months, and after one year, T-cell counts and TCRbeta diversity were mostly attributed to newly produced T cells.

From cysteine to phenylalanine, the CDR3 is 15 amino acids long. Just the 45-base CDR3 DNA is kept, in frame starting at base 1. CDR1 is given as MDHEN and CDR2 as SYDVKM, both from the germline V gene. Trimming at the junction amounts to 3 bases on V and 2 bases on J, and the germline ends lie 13 bases apart. Libraries were built with PCR. Sequencing used an Illumina HiSeq 2500. TCR library preparation used molecular barcoding, with unique molecular identifiers applied to normalize quantification of the TCRbeta repertoire. TCRdb trimmed the raw reads at Q25, called clones with MiXCR and kept productive beta chains. All rows with the same CDR3 protein become a single entry with the most common DNA and genes. For this sample the table gives hundreds of thousands of distinct CDR3 sequences, of which about an eighth were detected only once. The ten largest clonotypes hold 2% to 2.5% of the sample. As for this clonotype: What this receptor recognizes is not known. Per-nucleotide qualities are absent, and no much larger clonotype sits a single base away.

This sample's treatment or condition label indicates: allogeneic hematopoietic cell transplantation with graft depleted of TCRalphabeta T cells and CD19 B cells. The children who served as transplant recipients had been given grafts of TCRalphabeta/CD19-depleted allogeneic hematopoietic cells. The sequencing here drew on PBMCs, mostly from graft donor cells, taken 360 days after TCRalphabeta/CD19-depleted stem cell transplant. The clonotype comes from a male patient aged 10 to 17 who had a stem cell transplant for acute myeloid leukemia, so the T cells may come from the graft donor. Recombination connected TRBV28 to TRBJ1-1; the best D guess is TRBD1, with 5 bases matching. The CDR3 protein sequence reads: CASSFPGRINTEAFF. In nucleotides, the sequence is TGTGCCAGCAGTTTCCCAGGGAGGATCAACACTGAAGCTTTCTTT.